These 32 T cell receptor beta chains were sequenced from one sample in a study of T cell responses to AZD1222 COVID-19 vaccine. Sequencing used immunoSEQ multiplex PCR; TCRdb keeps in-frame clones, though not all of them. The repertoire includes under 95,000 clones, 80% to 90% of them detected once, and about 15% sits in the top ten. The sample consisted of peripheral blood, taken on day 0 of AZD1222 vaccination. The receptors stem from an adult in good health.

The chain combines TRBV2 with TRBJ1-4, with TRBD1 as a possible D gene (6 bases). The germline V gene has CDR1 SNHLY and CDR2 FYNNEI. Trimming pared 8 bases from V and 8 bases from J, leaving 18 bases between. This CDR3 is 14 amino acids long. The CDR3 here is CASRGDTVSEKLFF. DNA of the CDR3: TGTGCCAGCCGAGGGGACACAGTTTCGGAAAAACTGTTTTTT.

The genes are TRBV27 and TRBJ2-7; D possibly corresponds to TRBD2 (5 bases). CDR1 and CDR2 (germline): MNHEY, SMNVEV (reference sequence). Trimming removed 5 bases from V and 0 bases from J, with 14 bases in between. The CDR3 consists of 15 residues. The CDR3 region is CASSPDYASSYEQYF. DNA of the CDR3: TGTGCCAGCAGTCCTGACTACGCGAGCTCCTACGAGCAGTACTTC.

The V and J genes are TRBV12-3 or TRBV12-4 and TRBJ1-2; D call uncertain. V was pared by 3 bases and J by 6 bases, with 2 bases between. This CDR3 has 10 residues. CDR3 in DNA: TGTGCCAGCAGTTTGGATGGCTACACCTTC. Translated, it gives CASSLDGYTF.

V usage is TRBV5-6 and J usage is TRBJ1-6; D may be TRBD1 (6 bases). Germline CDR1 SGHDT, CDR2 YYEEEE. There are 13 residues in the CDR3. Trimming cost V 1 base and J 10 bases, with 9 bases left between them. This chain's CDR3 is CASSLRTVSPLHF. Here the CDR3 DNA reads TGTGCCAGCAGCTTGCGGACAGTCTCACCCCTCCACTTT.

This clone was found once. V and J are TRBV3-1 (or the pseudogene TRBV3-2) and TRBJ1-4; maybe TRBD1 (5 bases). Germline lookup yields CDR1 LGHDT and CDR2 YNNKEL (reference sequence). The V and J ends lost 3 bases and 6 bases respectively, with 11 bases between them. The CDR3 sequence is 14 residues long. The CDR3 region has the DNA TGTGCCAGCAGCCAGCGCCCGGGGGATGAAAAACTGTTTTTT. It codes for CASSQRPGDEKLFF.

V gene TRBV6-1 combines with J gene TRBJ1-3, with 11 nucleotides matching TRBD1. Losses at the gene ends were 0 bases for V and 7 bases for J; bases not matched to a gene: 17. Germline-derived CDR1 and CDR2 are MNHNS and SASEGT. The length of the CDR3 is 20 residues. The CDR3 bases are TGTGCCAGCAGTGAAGCCGGGACAGGGGGTCCCGGCCCGCTAAGGAACACCATATATTTT. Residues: CASSEAGTGGPGPLRNTIYF.

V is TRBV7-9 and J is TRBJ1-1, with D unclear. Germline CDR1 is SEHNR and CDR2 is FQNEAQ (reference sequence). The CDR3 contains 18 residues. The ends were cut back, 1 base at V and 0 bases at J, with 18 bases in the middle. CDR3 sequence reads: CASSLEVNPLGVNTEAFF. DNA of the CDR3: TGTGCCAGCAGCTTAGAAGTAAACCCACTGGGCGTGAACACTGAAGCTTTCTTT.

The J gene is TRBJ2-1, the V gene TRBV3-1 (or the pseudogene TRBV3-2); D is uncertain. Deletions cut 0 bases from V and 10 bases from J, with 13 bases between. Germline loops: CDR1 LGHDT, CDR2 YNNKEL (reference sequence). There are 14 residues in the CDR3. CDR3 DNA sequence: TGTGCCAGCAGCCAAGATCGGCCTGTTCGGGAGCAGTTCTTC. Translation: CASSQDRPVREQFF.

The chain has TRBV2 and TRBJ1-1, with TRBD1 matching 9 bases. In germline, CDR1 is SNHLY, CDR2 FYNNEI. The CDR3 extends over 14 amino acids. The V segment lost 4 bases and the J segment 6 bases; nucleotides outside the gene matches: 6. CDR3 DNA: TGTGCCAGCAGTGGGTTCCGACAGGGGGCTGAAGCTTTCTTT. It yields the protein CASSGFRQGAEAFF.

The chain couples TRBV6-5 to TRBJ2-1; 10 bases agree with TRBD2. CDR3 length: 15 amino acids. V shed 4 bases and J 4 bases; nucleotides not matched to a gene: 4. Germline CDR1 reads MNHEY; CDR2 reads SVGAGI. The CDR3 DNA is TGTGCCAGCAGTTCAGCGGGAGGGATTTACAATGAGCAGTTCTTC. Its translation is CASSSAGGIYNEQFF.

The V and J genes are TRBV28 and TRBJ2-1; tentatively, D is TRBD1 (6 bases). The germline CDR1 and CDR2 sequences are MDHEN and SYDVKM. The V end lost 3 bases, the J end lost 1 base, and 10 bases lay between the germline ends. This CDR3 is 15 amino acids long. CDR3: CASSFQGKSYNEQFF. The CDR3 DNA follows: TGTGCCAGCAGTTTCCAGGGGAAATCCTACAATGAGCAGTTCTTC. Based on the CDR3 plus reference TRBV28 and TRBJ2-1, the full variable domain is DVKVTQSSRYLVKRTGEKVFLECVQDMDHENMFWYRQDPGLGLRLIYFSYDVKMKEKGDIPEGYSVSREKKERFSLILESASTNQTSMYLCASSFQGKSYNEQFFGPGTRLTVL.

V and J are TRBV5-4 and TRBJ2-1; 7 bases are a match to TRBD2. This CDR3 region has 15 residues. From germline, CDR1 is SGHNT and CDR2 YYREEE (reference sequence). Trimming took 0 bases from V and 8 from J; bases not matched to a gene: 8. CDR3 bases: TGTGCCAGCAGCTTGGCCGGGGGGAGTTGGCATGAGCAGTTCTTC. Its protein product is CASSLAGGSWHEQFF.

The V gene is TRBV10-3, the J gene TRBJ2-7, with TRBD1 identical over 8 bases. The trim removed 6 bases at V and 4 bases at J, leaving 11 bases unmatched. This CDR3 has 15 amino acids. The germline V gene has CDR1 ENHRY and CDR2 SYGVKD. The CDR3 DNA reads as TGTGCCATCAGCCTTGTAGGGGACAGGTCGTACGAGCAGTACTTC. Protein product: CAISLVGDRSYEQYF.

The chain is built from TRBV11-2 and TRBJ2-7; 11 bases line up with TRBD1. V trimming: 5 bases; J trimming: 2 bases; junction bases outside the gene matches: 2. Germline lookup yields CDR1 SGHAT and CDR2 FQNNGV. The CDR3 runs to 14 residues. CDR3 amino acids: CASSGGQGAYEQYF. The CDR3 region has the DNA TGTGCCAGCAGCGGGGGACAGGGGGCCTACGAGCAGTACTTC.

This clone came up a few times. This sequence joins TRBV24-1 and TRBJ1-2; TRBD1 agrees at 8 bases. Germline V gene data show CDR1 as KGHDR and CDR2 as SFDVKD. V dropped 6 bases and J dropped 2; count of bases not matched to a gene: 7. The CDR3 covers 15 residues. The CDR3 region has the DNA TGTGCCACCAGTCACCGACAGGGGAGGAACTATGGCTACACCTTC. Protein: CATSHRQGRNYGYTF.

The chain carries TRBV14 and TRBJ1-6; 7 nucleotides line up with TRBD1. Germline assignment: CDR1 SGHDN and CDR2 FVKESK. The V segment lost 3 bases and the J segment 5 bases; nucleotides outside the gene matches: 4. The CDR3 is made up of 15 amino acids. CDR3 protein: CASSQLTGNNSPLHF. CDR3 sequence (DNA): TGTGCCAGCAGCCAGCTGACAGGGAATAATTCACCCCTCCACTTT. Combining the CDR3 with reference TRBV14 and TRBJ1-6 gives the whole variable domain EAGVTQFPSHSVIEKGQTVTLRCDPISGHDNLYWYRRVMGKEIKFLLHFVKESKQDESGMPNNRFLAERTGGTYSTLKVQPAELEDSGVYFCASSQLTGNNSPLHFGNGTRLTVT.

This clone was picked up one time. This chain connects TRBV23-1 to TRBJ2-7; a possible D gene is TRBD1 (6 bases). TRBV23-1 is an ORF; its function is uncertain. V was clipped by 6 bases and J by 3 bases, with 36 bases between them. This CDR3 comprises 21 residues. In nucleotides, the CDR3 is TGCGCCAGCAGCGGAAGGGTGGGGTTCAAAGGGGGTAGGGGTATTAACTACGAGCAGTACTTC. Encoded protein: CASSGRVGFKGGRGINYEQYF.

The CDR3 here is CASSTSGVVRETQYF. The CDR3, as DNA: TGTGCCAGCAGTACCAGCGGGGTAGTAAGGGAGACCCAGTACTTC. The V gene is TRBV28, the J gene TRBJ2-5, with 7 bases fitting TRBD2. Looked up from germline, CDR1 is MDHEN and CDR2 is SYDVKM. The CDR3 is 15 residues long. Unmatched junction bases numbered 11, after V lost 5 bases and J lost 5 bases. Together with reference TRBV28 and TRBJ2-5, the CDR3 gives the full variable domain: DVKVTQSSRYLVKRTGEKVFLECVQDMDHENMFWYRQDPGLGLRLIYFSYDVKMKEKGDIPEGYSVSREKKERFSLILESASTNQTSMYLCASSTSGVVRETQYFGPGTRLLVL.

The CDR3 nucleotides read TGTGCCAGCAGCTTAGCCCTTGCAGCCGGGGAGCTGTTTTTT. It yields the protein CASSLALAAGELFF. J is TRBJ2-2 and V is TRBV11-2; no firm D call. V was cut by 1 base and J by 6 bases, with 9 bases left in between. The CDR3 is 14 amino acids. Germline V gene sequence: CDR1 SGHAT, CDR2 FQNNGV.

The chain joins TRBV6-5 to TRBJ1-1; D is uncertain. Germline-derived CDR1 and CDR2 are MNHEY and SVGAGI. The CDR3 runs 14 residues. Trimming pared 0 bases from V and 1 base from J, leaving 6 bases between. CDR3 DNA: TGTGCCAGCAGTTACTCTACGTCGAACACTGAAGCTTTCTTT. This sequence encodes CASSYSTSNTEAFF.

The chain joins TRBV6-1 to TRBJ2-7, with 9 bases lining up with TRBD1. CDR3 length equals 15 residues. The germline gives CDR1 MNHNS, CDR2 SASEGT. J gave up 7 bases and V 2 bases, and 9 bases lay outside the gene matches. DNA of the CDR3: TGTGCCAGCAGTGAATATGGGACAGGGCGTAGGGAGCAGTACTTC. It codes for CASSEYGTGRREQYF.

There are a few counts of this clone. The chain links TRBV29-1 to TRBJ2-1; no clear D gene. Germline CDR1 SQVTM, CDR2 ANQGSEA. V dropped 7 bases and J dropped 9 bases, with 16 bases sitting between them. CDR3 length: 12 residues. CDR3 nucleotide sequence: TGCAGCGCCTCCGACCTTAGAGCTGAGCAGTTCTTC. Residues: CSASDLRAEQFF.

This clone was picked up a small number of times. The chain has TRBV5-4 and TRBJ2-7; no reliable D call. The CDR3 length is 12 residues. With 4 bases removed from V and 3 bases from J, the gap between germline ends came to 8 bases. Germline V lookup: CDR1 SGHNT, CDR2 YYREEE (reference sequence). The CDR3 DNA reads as TGTGCCAGCAGCGCAGAGCACTACGAGCAGTACTTC. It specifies CASSAEHYEQYF.

DNA of the CDR3: TGTGCCAGTAGTCCCGGACCCGGGGACACTGAAGCTTTCTTT. It translates to CASSPGPGDTEAFF. V gene TRBV19 combines with J gene TRBJ1-1; D call uncertain. Trimming removed 5 bases at V and 3 bases at J, with 13 bases between. The CDR3 consists of 14 residues. Germline assignment: CDR1 LNHDA and CDR2 SQIVND (reference sequence).

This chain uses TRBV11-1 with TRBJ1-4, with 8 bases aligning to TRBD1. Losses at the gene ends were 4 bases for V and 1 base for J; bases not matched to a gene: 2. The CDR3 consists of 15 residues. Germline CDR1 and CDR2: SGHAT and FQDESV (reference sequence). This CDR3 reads CASSSDRGTNEKLFF. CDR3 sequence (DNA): TGTGCCAGCAGCTCCGACAGGGGAACTAATGAAAAACTGTTTTTT.

DNA for the CDR3: TGCGCCAGCGCGGAACCGGGCCCTACTAACTATGGCTACACCTTC. It translates to CASAEPGPTNYGYTF. The chain links TRBV5-1 to TRBJ1-2; no reliable D call. V shed 7 bases and J shed 0 bases, with 16 bases lying between them. Germline assignment: CDR1 SGHRS and CDR2 YFSETQ. This CDR3 has 15 residues.

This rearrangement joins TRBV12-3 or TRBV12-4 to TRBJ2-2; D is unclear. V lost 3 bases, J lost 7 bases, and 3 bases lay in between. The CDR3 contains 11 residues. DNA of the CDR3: TGTGCCAGCAGTTTGGACGGGGAGCTGTTTTTT. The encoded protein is CASSLDGELFF.

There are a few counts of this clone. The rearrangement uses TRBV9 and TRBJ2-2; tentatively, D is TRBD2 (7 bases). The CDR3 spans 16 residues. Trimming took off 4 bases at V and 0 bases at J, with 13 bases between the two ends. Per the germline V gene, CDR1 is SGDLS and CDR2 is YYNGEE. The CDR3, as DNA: TGTGCCAGCAGCCCGGGGGGCAGGGCGAACACCGGGGAGCTGTTTTTT. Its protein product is CASSPGGRANTGELFF.

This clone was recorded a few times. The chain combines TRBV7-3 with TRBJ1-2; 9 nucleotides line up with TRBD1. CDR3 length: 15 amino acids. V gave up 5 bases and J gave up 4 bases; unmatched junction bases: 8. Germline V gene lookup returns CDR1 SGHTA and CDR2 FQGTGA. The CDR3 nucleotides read TGTGCCAGCAGCGTGACCGGGACAGGGAGCTATGGCTACACCTTC. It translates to CASSVTGTGSYGYTF. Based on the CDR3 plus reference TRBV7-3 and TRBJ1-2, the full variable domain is GAGVSQTPSNKVTEKGKYVELRCDPISGHTALYWYRQSLGQGPEFLIYFQGTGAADDSGLPNDRFFAVRPEGSVSTLKIQRTERGDSAVYLCASSVTGTGSYGYTFGSGTRLTVV.

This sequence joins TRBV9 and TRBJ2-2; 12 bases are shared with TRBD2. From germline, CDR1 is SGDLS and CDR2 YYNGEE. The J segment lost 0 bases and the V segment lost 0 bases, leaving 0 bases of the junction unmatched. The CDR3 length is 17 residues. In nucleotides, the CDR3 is TGTGCCAGCAGCGTAGGACTAGCGGGAGCGAACACCGGGGAGCTGTTTTTT. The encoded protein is CASSVGLAGANTGELFF.

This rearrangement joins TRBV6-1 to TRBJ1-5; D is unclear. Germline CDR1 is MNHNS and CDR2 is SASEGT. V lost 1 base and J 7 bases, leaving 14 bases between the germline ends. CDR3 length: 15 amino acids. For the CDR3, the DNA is TGTGCCAGCAGTGAAGGGGGAGGGCTTGGGCAGCCCCAGCATTTT. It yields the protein CASSEGGGLGQPQHF.

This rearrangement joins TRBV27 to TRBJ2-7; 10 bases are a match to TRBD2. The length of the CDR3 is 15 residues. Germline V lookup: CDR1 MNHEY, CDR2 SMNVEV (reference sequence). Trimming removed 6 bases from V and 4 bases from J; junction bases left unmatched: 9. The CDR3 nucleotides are TGTGCCAGCAGGCCTAGGACTAGCGGAGTTTACGAGCAGTACTTC. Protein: CASRPRTSGVYEQYF.